Following are 28 T cell receptor beta chains from one sample sequenced in a study of post-analysis software for immune sequencing data. TCR beta cDNA libraries included unique molecular identifiers. TCRdb used MiXCR to reprocess the PCR reads, holding one entry per CDR3 protein. The sample carries under 650,000 distinct CDR3 sequences, 44% recorded once. Study-wide results and caveats: Compared with controls, patients had more of about 5 TRBV segments, including TRBV5-6, TRBV5-1 and TRBV20-1.

Their antigen targets remain unknown. Material: blood. The source is a girl aged 10 to 17 with multiple sclerosis.

The gene calls are TRBV18 and TRBJ1-2, with 10 bases matching TRBD1. Trimming at V came to 5 bases and at J to 5 bases, leaving 11 bases not matched to a gene. Germline lookup yields CDR1 KGHSH and CDR2 LQKENI. The CDR3 consists of 16 residues. CDR3 coding DNA: TGTGCCAGCTCATCTCCGACAGGGGGCTATGCGTATGGCTACACCTTC. Amino acids: CASSSPTGGYAYGYTF.

This clonotype was detected a few times. This chain uses TRBV12-3 or TRBV12-4 with TRBJ2-3; D possibly corresponds to TRBD2 (6 bases). The CDR3 runs to 15 residues. V lost 5 bases and J lost 2, with 14 bases in between. The CDR3 spells CASSGRDSYTDTQYF. In DNA form, the CDR3 reads TGTGCCAGCAGTGGCCGGGACTCATACACAGATACGCAGTATTTT.

J is TRBJ2-7 and V is TRBV7-9; possible D gene TRBD2, 6 bases. The J call may not be correct, given that the DNA end is closer to TRBJ2-5. CDR3 size: 15 residues. CDR1 and CDR2 from the germline V gene are SEHNR and FQNEAQ (reference sequence). This CDR3 reads CASSSLLTSQETQYF. Written as DNA, the CDR3 is TGTGCCAGCAGCTCACTCCTGACTAGCCAAGAGACCCAGTACTTC.

This clonotype appeared a few times. The DNA for the CDR3 is TGTGCCAGCAGCTTATGGGCCCAGGGCAGCGGGGAGCTGTTTTTT. This codes for CASSLWAQGSGELFF. V usage is TRBV7-2 and J usage is TRBJ2-2, with D maybe TRBD1 (5 bases). Trimming stripped 2 bases from V and 7 bases from J, with 14 bases between. Germline V gives CDR1 SGHTA, CDR2 FQGNSA. This CDR3 is built from 15 residues.

J is TRBJ1-1 and V is TRBV5-1, with D possibly TRBD1 on 6 matching bases. V shed 2 bases and J shed 7 bases, with 12 bases lying between them. Germline V gene sequence: CDR1 SGHRS, CDR2 YFSETQ. The CDR3 totals 13 residues. The CDR3 DNA reads TGCGCCAGCAGCTTCGGGGGGCAAAATGAAGCTTTCTTT. As protein: CASSFGGQNEAFF.

This clonotype appeared a single time. This sequence joins TRBV18 and TRBJ1-5; no reliable D call. The V and J ends lost 3 bases and 5 bases respectively, with 8 bases between them. Germline CDR1 reads KGHSH; CDR2 reads LQKENI. CDR3 length equals 13 residues. The CDR3 protein is CASSPRSDQPQHF. Here the CDR3 DNA reads TGTGCCAGCTCACCTAGGAGCGATCAGCCCCAGCATTTT.

This clonotype was observed a handful of times. The J gene is TRBJ2-1, the V gene TRBV9; D ambiguous. The length of the CDR3 is 15 residues. CDR1 and CDR2 (germline): SGDLS, YYNGEE. Trimming pared 4 bases from V and 4 bases from J, leaving 15 bases between. The CDR3 region has the DNA TGTGCCAGCAGCTTCACCTCGGACGGGTACAATGAGCAGTTCTTC. This gives the protein CASSFTSDGYNEQFF. The entire variable domain, with the rest obtained from reference TRBV9 and TRBJ2-1, is as follows: DSGVTQTPKHLITATGQRVTLRCSPRSGDLSVYWYQQSLDQGLQFLIQYYNGEERAKGNILERFSAQQFPDLHSELNLSSLELGDSALYFCASSFTSDGYNEQFFGPGTRLTVL.

This clonotype has only a few counts. The rearrangement links TRBV12-3 or TRBV12-4 to TRBJ2-7, with D possibly being TRBD2 (5 bases). V was clipped by 6 bases and J by 2 bases, with 17 bases between them. This CDR3 has 15 amino acids. The CDR3 reads CASRIGSRGPYEQYF. CDR3 bases: TGTGCCAGCAGGATAGGTTCAAGAGGGCCCTACGAGCAGTACTTC.

The V gene is TRBV2, the J gene TRBJ1-2; TRBD1 might be the D (6 bases). Germline V gene lookup returns CDR1 SNHLY and CDR2 FYNNEI. This CDR3 spans 14 amino acids. V was trimmed by 6 bases and J by 0 bases, leaving 11 bases between them. The CDR3 sequence is CASRDGTSNYGYTF. CDR3 bases: TGTGCCAGCAGAGATGGGACATCTAACTATGGCTACACCTTC.

The chain uses TRBV5-6 and TRBJ2-1, with D possibly matching TRBD1 (6 bases). The CDR3 runs 13 residues. The V gene's germline CDR1 is SGHDT and CDR2 YYEEEE. The ends were cut back, 4 bases at V and 12 bases at J, with 17 bases in the middle. The CDR3 region is CASSKTGSGGQFF. CDR3 DNA: TGTGCCAGCAGCAAGACAGGATCAGGCGGGCAGTTCTTC.

The gene calls are TRBV5-1 and TRBJ2-1; no clear D. Trimming took 6 bases from V and 5 from J, leaving 9 bases between them. Germline V gene data show CDR1 as SGHRS and CDR2 as YFSETQ. The CDR3 totals 12 residues. The CDR3: CASNLYDNEQFF. CDR3 nucleotides: TGCGCCAGCAATCTCTACGACAATGAGCAGTTCTTC.

This clonotype was seen only a few times. The rearrangement links TRBV5-1 to TRBJ2-5; 7 bases align to TRBD1. The CDR3 is 14 amino acids. In germline, CDR1 is SGHRS, CDR2 YFSETQ. V trimming: 4 bases; J trimming: 4 bases; junction bases outside the gene matches: 7. The CDR3: CASSTDRDRETQYF. The DNA of the CDR3 is TGCGCCAGCAGCACTGACAGGGACAGAGAGACCCAGTACTTC. The entire variable domain, with the rest obtained from reference TRBV5-1 and TRBJ2-5, is as follows: KAGVTQTPRYLIKTRGQQVTLSCSPISGHRSVSWYQQTPGQGLQFLFEYFSETQRNKGNFPGRFSGRQFSNSRSEMNVSTLELGDSALYLCASSTDRDRETQYFGPGTRLLVL.

The genes are TRBV20-1 and TRBJ2-2; 8 bases map to TRBD2. The germline V gene encodes CDR1 DFQATT and CDR2 SNEGSKA (reference sequence). J was trimmed by 3 bases and V by 1 base; bases with no gene match: 4. The CDR3 totals 15 residues. The CDR3, as DNA: TGCAGTGCTAGAGTCGCCGGGAGGGACACCGGGGAGCTGTTTTTT. Amino acids: CSARVAGRDTGELFF.

This chain connects TRBV27 to TRBJ1-6; tentative D call: TRBD1 (5 bases). Germline V lookup: CDR1 MNHEY, CDR2 SMNVEV (reference sequence). The V end was cut by 5 bases, the J end by 14 bases, with 19 bases between. This CDR3 spans 14 amino acids. The DNA for the CDR3 is TGTGCCAGCAGTCCAGGGCCCCTCTCGAGATCCCTCCACTTT. Translation gives CASSPGPLSRSLHF.

As for this clonotype: The CDR3 does not close with the conserved phenylalanine or tryptophan, likely indicating a read error. The V call is TRBV10-3, the J call TRBJ2-3; 10 bases align to TRBD2. The CDR3 sequence is 15 residues long. The V gene end was trimmed by 8 bases and the J gene end by 1 base; junction bases not matched to a gene: 6. Germline V gene lookup returns CDR1 ENHRY and CDR2 SYGVKD. CDR3 DNA: TGTGCCATCCGCCGGACTAGCGGAGGCACAGATACGCAGTATTGT. Protein product: CAIRRTSGGTDTQYC.

This clonotype appeared a few times. The V gene is TRBV2, the J gene TRBJ1-2; TRBD1 aligns across 10 bases. The CDR3 has 12 residues. Germline V lookup: CDR1 SNHLY, CDR2 FYNNEI. Trimming removed 8 bases from V and 6 bases from J; junction bases left unmatched: 3. The CDR3 loop is CASGDRGDGYTF. In DNA form, the CDR3 reads TGTGCCAGCGGGGACAGGGGCGATGGCTACACCTTC.

The chain recombines TRBV2 with TRBJ1-2; D remains ambiguous. The CDR3 covers 12 residues. Germline V gives CDR1 SNHLY, CDR2 FYNNEI. Trimming stripped 10 bases from V and 8 bases from J, with 17 bases between. CDR3 loop: CATLGSTGGYTF. The CDR3, as DNA: TGTGCCACCCTGGGGTCTACGGGAGGCTACACCTTC.

This chain connects TRBV5-6 to TRBJ2-5; D possibly corresponds to TRBD2 (6 bases). V lost 6 bases, J lost 1 base, and 16 bases lay in between. This CDR3 has 15 residues. Germline values: CDR1 SGHDT, CDR2 YYEEEE. DNA for the CDR3: TGTGCCAGCATCGAGACGGGAGATTCCCAAGAGACCCAGTACTTC. This translates into CASIETGDSQETQYF.

In DNA form, the CDR3 reads TGCGCCAGCAGCCCCACCACTAGCGGGGGGGCGGGTGAGCAGTTCTTC. Protein product: CASSPTTSGGAGEQFF. The chain recombines TRBV5-1 with TRBJ2-1; 13 bases align to TRBD2. Germline CDR1 reads SGHRS; CDR2 reads YFSETQ. This CDR3 spans 16 amino acids. Germline trimming cut 4 bases from V and 9 bases from J; bases unmatched to any gene: 10.

The J gene is TRBJ2-3, the V gene TRBV4-1; D not certain. The V end lost 5 bases, the J end lost 2 bases, and 23 bases lay between the germline ends. The CDR3 has 18 residues. The germline V gene has CDR1 MGHRA and CDR2 YSYEKL. The CDR3 reads CASSYLRVLKIYTDTQYF. The CDR3 nucleotides read TGCGCCAGCAGCTACTTGCGAGTACTTAAGATATACACAGATACGCAGTATTTT.

This sequence joins TRBV2 and TRBJ2-2; 11 nucleotides align to TRBD2. The CDR3 covers 16 residues. J gave up 3 bases and V 6 bases, and 6 bases lay outside the gene matches. Germline V lookup: CDR1 SNHLY, CDR2 FYNNEI. The CDR3 nucleotides read TGTGCCAGCAGCCTACTAGCGGGAGTTTACACCGGGGAGCTGTTTTTT. This translates into CASSLLAGVYTGELFF.

V is TRBV7-8 and J is TRBJ2-4; the match to TRBD2 covers 10 bases. Trimming at V came to 0 bases and at J to 3 bases, leaving 8 bases not matched to a gene. The germline gives CDR1 SGHVS, CDR2 FQNEAQ. There are 18 residues in the CDR3. For the CDR3, the DNA is TGTGCCAGCAGCTTAGCCGGGCTAGCGGGAGCGGACAAAAACATTCAGTACTTC. It translates to CASSLAGLAGADKNIQYF.

The rearrangement links TRBV30 to TRBJ2-1; no firm D call. The germline gives CDR1 GTSNPN, CDR2 SVGIG (reference sequence). V was pared by 7 bases and J by 8 bases, with 6 bases between. There are 9 residues in the CDR3. CDR3: CALGHEQFF. The CDR3 nucleotides are TGTGCCTTAGGCCATGAGCAGTTCTTC.

This clonotype was found a few times. The V and J genes are TRBV5-1 and TRBJ1-2; no clear D. The CDR3 is 15 residues long. V gave up 4 bases and J gave up 6 bases, with 19 bases separating them. Per germline, CDR1 SGHRS and CDR2 YFSETQ. CDR3 sequence (DNA): TGCGCCAGCAGCAGTACTCTGGGTACGATCCATGGCTACACCTTC. This encodes CASSSTLGTIHGYTF.

The chain employs TRBV12-3 or TRBV12-4 and TRBJ2-5, with 7 bases matching TRBD2. Trimming removed 5 bases from V and 2 bases from J; junction bases left unmatched: 11. This CDR3 region has 16 residues. The CDR3 DNA follows: TGTGCCAGCAGTCTCCCCCAGGCTAGCGGACAAGAGACCCAGTACTTC. Its translation is CASSLPQASGQETQYF.

The chain employs TRBV7-9 and TRBJ2-3, with 14 bases lining up with TRBD2. This CDR3 contains 18 residues. The ends lost 5 bases at V and 0 bases at J; junction bases unmatched: 7. Germline CDR1 and CDR2: SEHNR and FQNEAQ (reference sequence). The CDR3 spells CASSIGLAGGPSTDTQYF. Here the CDR3 DNA reads TGTGCCAGCAGCATCGGACTAGCGGGGGGTCCCAGCACAGATACGCAGTATTTT. Drawing the rest from reference TRBV7-9 and TRBJ2-3, the complete variable domain is DTGVSQNPRHKITKRGQNVTFRCDPISEHNRLYWYRQTLGQGPEFLTYFQNEAQLEKSRLLSDRFSAERPKGSFSTLEIQRTEQGDSAMYLCASSIGLAGGPSTDTQYFGPGTRLTVL.

The gene calls are TRBV5-1 and TRBJ2-3; a weak D match, TRBD2 (6 bases). The CDR3 contains 16 residues. Looked up from germline, CDR1 is SGHRS and CDR2 is YFSETQ. Trimming removed 5 bases at V and 1 base at J, with 17 bases between. CDR3 coding DNA: TGCGCCAGCAGTACCAGGGAGTGGGGGGGCACAGATACGCAGTATTTT. It translates to CASSTREWGGTDTQYF.

This sequence joins TRBV14 and TRBJ2-3, with 7 bases aligning to TRBD1. The CDR3 spans 18 residues. The germline CDR1 and CDR2 sequences are SGHDN and FVKESK. The V and J ends lost 1 base and 3 bases, in that order; junction bases with no gene match: 13. This CDR3 is CASSQGRDRSLWTDTQYF. CDR3 DNA: TGTGCCAGCAGCCAAGGTCGGGACAGATCCCTATGGACAGATACGCAGTATTTT.